These T cell receptor beta chains were read from a single sample in a study of CD8 T cells in ankylosing spondylitis. TCRdb re-derived calls from the 5' RACE reads in MiXCR, one entry per CDR3 protein. The repertoire holds roughly 220,000 distinct CDR3 sequences, about 10% seen once, with over 20% in the top ten. The sequencing input was blood, either unsorted or a sorted T cell fraction (not recorded which). These receptors came from a male donor with ankylosing spondylitis or in good health (not recorded which). CDR3s include the opening cysteine and the closing phenylalanine or tryptophan. The D gene is left open where the match is weak. Clone size is shown for a subset of rows, as once, few, many or a class of expanded clone.

NA	TRBV5-1	TRBJ2-1	many	TGCGCCAGCAGCTTGCGGGCCTCCACCCCAAGCTCCTACAATGAGCAGTTCTTC	CASSLRASTPSSYNEQFF
NA	TRBV28	TRBJ1-6	many	TGTGCCAGCAGTAGTCCTCTTTCAGTACGATCCAATTCACCCCTCCACTTT	CASSSPLSVRSNSPLHF
NA	TRBV2	TRBJ1-6	NA	TGTGCCAGCAGTGCTAACAGGGACGGGAATTCACCCCTCCACTTT	CASSANRDGNSPLHF
NA	TRBV3-1	TRBJ2-5	many	TGTGCCAGCAGCCCCCAGGAGATAAAAGAGACCCAGTACTTC	CASSPQEIKETQYF
TRBD2	TRBV7-9	TRBJ2-1	many	TGTGCCAGCAGCTTAGCGGGCTCCCTAGCGGGGGATGAGCAGTTCTTC	CASSLAGSLAGDEQFF
TRBD2	TRBV5-1	TRBJ2-1	few	TGCGCCAGCAGCACCTCCGGGACTAGCGCTTTCAATGAGCAGTTCTTC	CASSTSGTSAFNEQFF
NA	TRBV20-1	TRBJ2-7	NA	TGCAGTGCTAGCCCGGGACCAACCGCCTACGAGCAGTACTTC	CSASPGPTAYEQYF
TRBD2	TRBV7-8	TRBJ2-7	many	TGTGCCAGCAGCCAACAGGCCAGCGGGGGGTCCTACGAGCAGTACTTC	CASSQQASGGSYEQYF
NA	TRBV11-2	TRBJ1-1	few	TGTGCCAGCAGCTTAATGGGACAGAACACTGAAGCTTTCTTT	CASSLMGQNTEAFF
TRBD2	TRBV9	TRBJ2-1	many	TGTGCCAGCAGCCCTTATAGCGGGGGCACGGGGGATGAGCAGTTCTTC	CASSPYSGGTGDEQFF
TRBD1	TRBV5-6	TRBJ2-7	many	TGTGCCAGCAGCGCCGACAGGGGGCGATACGAGCAGTACTTC	CASSADRGRYEQYF
TRBD1	TRBV7-6	TRBJ1-1	many	TGTGCCAGCAGCCCCGGGGAACAGGGGAAAACTGAAGCTTTCTTT	CASSPGEQGKTEAFF
NA	TRBV27	TRBJ1-2	few	TGTGCCAGCCAGGGACTTGGGGGTGATGAAGGCTACACCTTC	CASQGLGGDEGYTF
NA	TRBV5-1	TRBJ1-1	many	TGCGCCAGCAGTCGGTTCGGGGCGCTGAACACTGAAGCTTTCTTT	CASSRFGALNTEAFF
NA	TRBV30	TRBJ1-3	NA	TGTGCCTGGAGTAGCGGGCGGTCTGGAAACACCATATATTTT	CAWSSGRSGNTIYF
NA	TRBV3-1	TRBJ2-1	many	TGTGCCAGCAGCCAAGGGGGGCGGGGCTCCTACAATGAGCAGTTCTTC	CASSQGGRGSYNEQFF
NA	TRBV30	TRBJ1-2	many	TGTGCCTGGAGTGTAAGGGGCCGTGACTATGGCTACACCTTC	CAWSVRGRDYGYTF
TRBD1	TRBV6-1	TRBJ2-3	few	TGTGCCAGCACTAAGAACAGGGGGCCCACAGATACGCAGTATTTT	CASTKNRGPTDTQYF
NA	TRBV4-2	TRBJ2-2	many	TGTGCCAGCAGCCAAGACCGGAGAAGGGCCTTGGGCGGGGAGCTGTTTTTT	CASSQDRRRALGGELFF
NA	TRBV21-1	TRBJ2-7	few	TGTGCCAGCAGCAACAGGGGCCCATCCTACGAGCAGTACTTC	CASSNRGPSYEQYF
TRBD2	TRBV9	TRBJ2-7	few	TGTGCCAGCAGCCCCTCCTTTGGGGCGGGGGTATCCTACGAGCAGTACTTC	CASSPSFGAGVSYEQYF
NA	TRBV5-1	TRBJ1-1	few	TGCGCCAGCAGCCCAAGCGGGACGAACACTGAAGCTTTCTTT	CASSPSGTNTEAFF
TRBD2	TRBV5-1	TRBJ2-1	many	TGCGCCAGCAGCTCTACTAGCGGGGGGATCCCGTACTCCTACAATGAGCAGTTCTTC	CASSSTSGGIPYSYNEQFF
NA	TRBV6-5	TRBJ1-5	many	TGTGCCAGCCAAGGTGCTGATCAGCCCCAGCATTTT	CASQGADQPQHF
NA	TRBV7-3	TRBJ2-1	many	TGTGCCAGCAGCTTAACGGGGGCTGGGGGGAATGAGCAGTTCTTC	CASSLTGAGGNEQFF
TRBD1	TRBV29-1	TRBJ2-2	many	TGCAGCGTTGCCCGATCGACAGGGACCGGGGAGCTGTTTTTT	CSVARSTGTGELFF
NA	TRBV7-2	TRBJ2-7	NA	TGTGCCAGCAGCTTAGTAGGTCAGATCTCCTACGAGCAGTACTTC	CASSLVGQISYEQYF
NA	TRBV27	TRBJ2-7	many	TGTGCCAGCAGTTTATCGTTTCGGGATAGTTCCTACGAGCAGTACTTC	CASSLSFRDSSYEQYF
NA	TRBV18	TRBJ2-3	many	TGTGCCAGCTCACCAGTGGGCCCTAGCACAGATACGCAGTATTTT	CASSPVGPSTDTQYF
NA	TRBV20-1	TRBJ2-2	many	TGCAGTAAGGCGGGAAACACCGGGGAGCTGTTTTTT	CSKAGNTGELFF
TRBD2	TRBV7-3	TRBJ2-1	NA	TGTGCCAGCAGCTTAAGGGGCGGTGGCGGGGGGCCCGACAATGAGCAGTTCTTC	CASSLRGGGGGPDNEQFF
NA	TRBV12-3/TRBV12-4	TRBJ2-7	many	TGTGCCAGCAGTAGGACAGTTTCCGAGCAGTACTTC	CASSRTVSEQYF
TRBD1	TRBV29-1	TRBJ2-7	many	TGCAGCGTTGAAGGGCCCGGGACAGGGGCCTCTCACGAGCAGTACTTC	CSVEGPGTGASHEQYF
NA	TRBV5-1	TRBJ1-2	few	TGCGCCAGCACCGGGGACTATGGCTACACCTTC	CASTGDYGYTF
NA	TRBV20-1	TRBJ2-2	many	TGCAGTGCTAGAGATACGGGGCGAACGAACACCGGGGAGCTGTTTTTT	CSARDTGRTNTGELFF
NA	TRBV5-1	TRBJ2-5	many	TGCGCCAGCACCCTCGGAGGCAGGGTCTTATTGGGGCAAGAGACCCAGTACTTC	CASTLGGRVLLGQETQYF
TRBD2	TRBV20-1	TRBJ2-1	many	TGCAGTGCTAGGGACTCTAGCGGCTACAATGAGCAGTTCTTC	CSARDSSGYNEQFF
NA	TRBV7-8	TRBJ2-2	NA	TGTGCCAGCAGCTTAAGCTCCAACACCGGGGAGCTGTTTTTT	CASSLSSNTGELFF
NA	TRBV7-2	TRBJ2-2	few	TGTGCCAGCAGCTTAGGCAAGGGGCGTCTGTTTTTT	CASSLGKGRLFF
TRBD1	TRBV12-3/TRBV12-4	TRBJ2-3	few	TGTGCCAGCAGTCCTAGGACAGGGGGGTTAGATACGCAGTATTTT	CASSPRTGGLDTQYF
NA	TRBV20-1	TRBJ1-2	NA	TGCAGTGCTCGGTGGGGGACTAAGGGGGGCTACACCTTC	CSARWGTKGGYTF
NA	TRBV6-1	TRBJ2-4	many	TGTGCCAGCAGTCGGGGATTCGTTGGCACAAACATTCAGTACTTC	CASSRGFVGTNIQYF
NA	TRBV20-1	TRBJ1-1	many	TGCAGTGCTAGAGGGCTGGGAACGCCTACAGAAGCTTTCTTT	CSARGLGTPTEAFF
NA	TRBV5-6	TRBJ2-3	many	TGTGCCAGCAGCTTGATGTCCACAGATACGCAGTATTTT	CASSLMSTDTQYF
TRBD2	TRBV5-1	TRBJ2-3	many	TGCGCCAGCAGCTTGGATAGCGGGGGCCTCACAGATACGCAGTATTTT	CASSLDSGGLTDTQYF